This T cell receptor (beta chain) was captured by sequencing in a study of shared clonotypes between healthy human individuals. TCRdb keeps only in-frame clones here, not all; method: immunoSEQ multiplex PCR. The profile covers about 2.3 million clones, with just over 90% appearing a single time and roughly 0.36% taken by the ten largest. V lost 3 bases and J 2 bases, leaving 8 bases between the germline ends. Germline V gene lookup returns CDR1 SGHAT and CDR2 FQNNGV. The CDR3 contains 14 residues. The rearrangement links TRBV11-2 to TRBJ2-1; D not certain. This TCR came from a man aged 18 to 29 in good health. Some clones in this sample may be carry-over from other donors' samples. Sequenced input: naive CD4+ T cells from PBMCs. The subset denotes: CD45RA+ positively selected. The CDR3, as DNA: TGTGCCAGCAGCTTGCGATTGACCTACAATGAGCAGTTCTTC. It specifies CASSLRLTYNEQFF.